A single TCR beta chain is shown here with its context. The antigen is not known. Trimming cost V 5 bases and J 3 bases; bases outside gene matches: 7. The CDR3 consists of 14 residues. Germline CDR1 reads LNHDA; CDR2 reads SQIVND (reference sequence). The data are from a study of OX40 agonist ivuxolimab in advanced cancers. Study-level background: Age averaged around 60 years (range roughly 23 to 80), and less than 85% were male. General study points: Clonal expansion was among the lowest in partial responders at 0.1-3.0 mg/kg, especially CD8+.

Baseline, cycle 4 day 1, and cycle 7 day 1 were the blood sampling points. Only in-frame clones appear in the TCRdb table, and some are missing; sequencing was by immunoSEQ multiplex PCR. The sample has about 93,000 clones, approximately 94% seen once. The source was CD4+ or CD8+ T cells sorted from blood, collected in a trial of the OX40 agonist ivuxolimab. The V call is TRBV19, the J call TRBJ2-7; TRBD2 aligns across 7 bases. The TCR sequence derives from an adult with an advanced solid tumor such as melanoma, head and neck, liver or kidney cancer. The chain's CDR3 is CASSPGLSGYEQYF. The CDR3 DNA is TGTGCCAGTAGTCCGGGACTAAGCGGCTACGAGCAGTACTTC.